This entry is about one T cell receptor (beta chain). The data were taken from a study of blood T cell repertoires in COVID-19. Study in general: COVID-19 samples, acute and convalescent, were from the United States, Italy and Spain. Sources were T cells, B-cell-depleted T cells, or PBMCs; the material itself was cDNA or gDNA.

Per germline, CDR1 LGHDT and CDR2 YNNKEL (reference sequence). The CDR3 runs to 15 residues. V was trimmed by 1 base and J by 7 bases, leaving 11 bases between them. Per the original data handling: Estimated nucleated cell counts came from reference gene primer amplification. The repertoire was sequenced with immunoSEQ multiplex PCR; TCRdb's copy has only in-frame clones and lacks some. V, J and clone size were drawn from that table, and D and trimming were deduced from the DNA. The sample includes just over 300,000 clones, over 85% of them seen just once. In Seattle, patients joined the study during active infection and were tracked longitudinally.

The chain has TRBV3-1 (or the pseudogene TRBV3-2) and TRBJ1-6, with D perhaps matching TRBD1 (5 bases). This TCR came from a woman aged 30 to 39 with COVID-19, enrolled during active disease. Material: peripheral blood. The CDR3: CASSQGLGDNSPLHF. CDR3 sequence (DNA): TGTGCCAGCAGCCAAGGACTAGGGGACAATTCACCCCTCCACTTT.